These 10 T cell receptor beta chains were all obtained from the same sample, sequenced in a study of shared clonotypes between healthy human individuals (dated by TCRdb to about 2020). Libraries were prepared through the immunoSEQ multiplex PCR assay. TCRdb provides this immuneACCESS table in a form limited to in-frame rearrangements. Some clones are lacking; in checked studies, under half of them reflect an unresolved V gene, and why the rest are absent is not known. A total of more than 1,200,000 clones appear in this sample, approximately 98.5% of them only once. The leading ten clones occupy approximately 0.4% of the sample. The sample consisted of naive CD4+ T cells sorted from blood. Read against the paper, the sample's cell subset or site label means: CD45RA+ positively selected. These receptors were obtained from a man aged 25 to 40 in good health.

J is TRBJ2-7 and V is TRBV7-2; TRBD1 or TRBD2 may be the D gene (5 bases each). CDR3 length: 14 residues. V dropped 5 bases and J dropped 2 bases, with 13 bases sitting between them. Germline V CDR1 and CDR2: SGHTA, FQGNSA. CDR3 bases: TGTGCCAGCAGCCGAGTCCGGGGCCCCTACGAGCAGTACTTC. Translated, it gives CASSRVRGPYEQYF.

The genes are TRBV27 and TRBJ2-2; TRBD2 aligns across 12 bases. CDR1 MNHEY and CDR2 SMNVEV come from the germline V gene (reference sequence). The junction had 8 bases not matched to a gene; V was cut back by 3 bases and J by 3 bases. The length of the CDR3 is 18 residues. The CDR3 loop is CASSFSSGRADHTGELFF. The CDR3 nucleotides read TGTGCCAGCAGTTTCTCTAGCGGGAGGGCTGATCACACCGGGGAGCTGTTTTTT.

The chain couples TRBV2 to TRBJ2-1; 8 positions match TRBD2. From germline, CDR1 is SNHLY and CDR2 FYNNEI. V gave up 6 bases and J gave up 7 bases; unmatched junction bases: 5. The CDR3 extends over 13 amino acids. CDR3 residues: CASRSSGENEQFF. The DNA of the CDR3 is TGTGCCAGCAGAAGTAGCGGGGAGAATGAGCAGTTCTTC.

The chain couples TRBV11-2 to TRBJ1-1; D perhaps matches TRBD1 (5 bases). This CDR3 region has 19 residues. In germline, CDR1 is SGHAT, CDR2 FQNNGV. The germline V and J ends were trimmed by 7 bases and 5 bases, with 32 bases remaining between them. CDR3 sequence (DNA): TGTGCCAGCACCGAACTCTTCACAGGATCGAGAACCTTGAGGACTGAAGCTTTCTTT. This encodes CASTELFTGSRTLRTEAFF.

On this clone: This sample also contains other DNA sequences that code for the same CDR3. The CDR3 coding sequence is TGTGCCAGCAGCGTCAGAAGCATGAACACTGAAGCTTTCTTT. Its translation is CASSVRSMNTEAFF. This chain connects TRBV9 to TRBJ1-1; no reliable D call. The CDR3 contains 14 residues. Germline CDR1 SGDLS, CDR2 YYNGEE. Between the trimmed V and J ends, which lost 2 bases and 0 bases, there was a span of 8 bases.

In the case of this clone: Distinct nucleotide sequences in the sample also encode this CDR3. This chain joins TRBV9 and TRBJ2-2; 7 bases map to TRBD2. The germline CDR1 and CDR2 sequences are SGDLS and YYNGEE. CDR3 length equals 16 residues. V shed 0 bases and J 4 bases; nucleotides not matched to a gene: 6. The CDR3 loop reads CASSVGASGGTGELFF. The DNA for the CDR3 is TGTGCCAGCAGCGTAGGAGCTAGCGGAGGCACCGGGGAGCTGTTTTTT.

V and J are TRBV6-5 and TRBJ2-2; tentatively, D is TRBD2 (5 bases). The CDR3 totals 14 residues. Trimming removed 6 bases from V and 2 bases from J, with 10 bases in between. Germline CDR1 and CDR2: MNHEY and SVGAGI. CDR3 in DNA: TGTGCCAGCAGCGGACTTATAAACACCGGGGAGCTGTTTTTT. Amino acids: CASSGLINTGELFF.

The chain combines TRBV7-8 with TRBJ2-4; the D is unclear. The CDR3 contains 14 residues. The germline CDR1 and CDR2 sequences are SGHVS and FQNEAQ. The germline V and J ends were trimmed by 1 base and 0 bases, with 4 bases remaining between them. The CDR3 nucleotides are TGTGCCAGCAGCTTAGAGCTAGCCAAAAACATTCAGTACTTC. Its protein product is CASSLELAKNIQYF.

The rearrangement links TRBV30 to TRBJ2-1, with TRBD1 matching 9 bases. Trimming removed 5 bases from V and 7 bases from J; junction bases left unmatched: 12. The germline V gene has CDR1 GTSNPN and CDR2 SVGIG (reference sequence). The CDR3 has 15 residues. The CDR3 DNA reads TGTGCCTGGGACCCATCGCCGGGACAGGGTAATGAGCAGTTCTTC. Translation: CAWDPSPGQGNEQFF.

About this clone itself: This CDR3 is also generated by other DNA sequences in the sample. V and J are TRBV28 and TRBJ2-2; unclear D gene. Germline V CDR1 and CDR2: MDHEN, SYDVKM. The CDR3 length is 13 residues. V was cut by 2 bases and J by 5 bases, with 6 bases left in between. The CDR3 DNA reads TGTGCCAGCAGTTTAAGTAGTACCGGGGAGCTGTTTTTT. It translates to CASSLSSTGELFF.